These T cell receptor beta chains were read from a single sample in a study of technical replicates of blood from a few donors. Here immunoSEQ multiplex PCR was the method, and the copy in TCRdb shows in-frame clones only, minus some. The sample records tens of thousands of clones, roughly 90% being singletons. The sample taken for sequencing was T cells isolated from PBMCs. The receptors come from a human donor in good health. CDR3s include the opening cysteine and the closing phenylalanine or tryptophan. A D gene is named only where the DNA matches it firmly. A row's size may be missing; if present it is once, few, many or a size class.

>TRBJ2-2|TRBV28|TRBD1|.
CASRLTGTGDTGELFF
TGTGCCAGCAGACTGACCGGGACAGGGGACACCGGGGAGCTGTTTTTT
>TRBJ1-1|TRBV2|.|few
CASSGFYMNTEAFF
TGTGCCAGCAGTGGATTTTACATGAACACTGAAGCTTTCTTT
>TRBJ2-3|TRBV7-3|TRBD2|.
CASSSLAGVELGTDTQYF
TGTGCCAGCAGCTCTCTAGCGGGAGTCGAACTGGGCACAGATACGCAGTATTTT
>TRBJ1-2|TRBV7-2|.|.
CASSLSTVGYTF
TGTGCCAGCAGCTTATCGACAGTAGGCTACACCTTC
>TRBJ2-1|TRBV28|.|.
CASSQSSLQFF
TGTGCCAGCAGCCAGTCATCGCTGCAGTTCTTC
>TRBJ2-5|TRBV6-5|TRBD1|.
CASSYLGQGAKTQYF
TGTGCCAGCAGTTACCTGGGACAGGGGGCAAAGACCCAGTACTTC
>TRBJ1-5|TRBV9|.|.
CASSGGGDQPQHF
TGTGCCAGCAGCGGGGGAGGGGACCAGCCCCAGCATTTT
>TRBJ2-1|TRBV30|TRBD2|.
CAWSVVGLAVNNEQFF
TGTGCCTGGAGTGTAGTGGGACTAGCGGTAAACAATGAGCAGTTCTTC
>TRBJ2-3|TRBV7-2|TRBD1|.
CASSNTGQDYDTQYF
TGTGCCAGCAGCAACACTGGACAGGATTACGATACGCAGTATTTT
>TRBJ2-3|TRBV15|.|.
CATSRGGSPSTDTQYF
TGTGCCACCAGCAGGGGGGGAAGCCCTAGCACAGATACGCAGTATTTT
>TRBJ2-2|TRBV6-5|.|.
CASSYSDILNTGELFF
TGTGCCAGCAGTTACTCTGACATATTAAACACCGGGGAGCTGTTTTTT
>TRBJ2-1|TRBV9|.|once
CASSPRGISYNEQFF
TGTGCCAGCAGCCCCCGCGGGATCTCCTACAATGAGCAGTTCTTC
>TRBJ1-2|TRBV5-6|TRBD1|.
CASSRYRGGYTF
TGTGCCAGCAGCCGTTACAGGGGCGGCTACACCTTC
>TRBJ2-5|TRBV5-1|.|.
CASSFEAGWVETQYF
TGCGCCAGCAGCTTCGAGGCAGGGTGGGTGGAGACCCAGTACTTC
>TRBJ2-3|TRBV4-3|TRBD2|.
CASSPSGRAMVDTQYF
TGCGCCAGCAGCCCAAGCGGGAGGGCCATGGTAGATACGCAGTATTTT
>TRBJ1-2|TRBV7-9|TRBD1|.
CASSLRQGGERGYTF
TGTGCCAGCAGCTTAAGACAGGGAGGTGAAAGAGGCTACACCTTC
>TRBJ2-7|TRBV2|.|.
CATSLRTLYEQYF
TGTGCCACCTCCCTACGTACTCTCTACGAGCAGTACTTC
>TRBJ2-1|TRBV19|.|.
CASTSSYNEQFF
TGTGCCAGTACTTCTTCCTACAATGAGCAGTTCTTC
>TRBJ2-5|TRBV7-2|TRBD2|.
CASSLGLLAGDILETQYF
TGTGCCAGCAGCTTAGGGCTACTAGCGGGAGATATATTGGAGACCCAGTACTTC
>TRBJ2-3|TRBV28|TRBD1|.
CASSLGTGGARDTQYF
TGTGCCAGCAGTTTAGGGACAGGGGGCGCAAGAGATACGCAGTATTTT
>TRBJ2-7|TRBV9|.|.
CASSVGGGRTYEQYF
TGTGCCAGCAGCGTAGGTGGTGGTAGAACCTACGAGCAGTACTTC
>TRBJ2-7|TRBV2|TRBD2|.
CASSDEAGERFYEQYF
TGTGCCAGCAGTGACGAAGCGGGAGAGAGGTTCTACGAGCAGTACTTC
>TRBJ2-5|TRBV6-6|TRBD1|.
CASSYGQGQETQYF
TGTGCCAGCAGCTATGGACAGGGCCAAGAGACCCAGTACTTC
>TRBJ1-5|TRBV13|TRBD1|.
CASSPRGGNQPQHF
TGTGCCAGCAGCCCCAGGGGGGGCAATCAGCCCCAGCATTTT
>TRBJ2-7|TRBV5-1|TRBD2|.
CASSLDSGRDEQYF
TGCGCCAGCAGCTTAGATAGCGGGAGGGACGAGCAGTACTTC
>TRBJ2-3|TRBV4-3|TRBD2|.
CASSRLGREADTQYF
TGCGCCAGCAGCCGACTCGGGAGGGAGGCAGATACGCAGTATTTT